This TCR beta chain stems from a study of regulatory T cells in long-lasting Graves disease. Germline CDR1 and CDR2: MNHEY and SVGAGI. This CDR3 is 16 amino acids long. Germline trimming cut 2 bases from V and 3 bases from J; bases unmatched to any gene: 8. Study-wide points: TRBV28, TRBJ1-2 and TRBJ2-5 were favored in persistent disease. Persistent patients had more shared public clonotypes (under 3,000) than new patients (approximately 920).

Many counts were recorded for this clonotype. Its antigen is as yet unknown. As to time point: newly diagnosed GD, antithyroid drugs for less than 3 months. Generation of the TCR library employed RNA extracted from PBMCs. Researchers made TCR beta libraries by using iRepertoire HTBI primers and running Arm-PCR on CDR3 regions. TCRdb re-called the multiplex PCR reads through MiXCR, storing one row per CDR3 protein. The table has 350,000 to 450,000 distinct CDR3 sequences, 16% seen once. This same sample was also taken into another study, of T cells in Graves' hyperthyroidism and ophthalmopathy. That investigation notes: Clinical symptoms, serum thyroxine, TRAb, thyroid ultrasound and orbital computed tomography established diagnosis.

This receptor was obtained from a man aged 40-49 years with Graves disease. This chain connects TRBV6-5 to TRBJ2-3; 7 nucleotides line up with TRBD2. Sequences were derived from peripheral blood mononuclear cells (PBMCs), sampled at new diagnosis, from a patient treated with antithyroid drugs. The CDR3 bases are TGTGCCAGCAGTTACGCCTGGGAGGGGCAAACAGATACGCAGTATTTT. Its translation: CASSYAWEGQTDTQYF.